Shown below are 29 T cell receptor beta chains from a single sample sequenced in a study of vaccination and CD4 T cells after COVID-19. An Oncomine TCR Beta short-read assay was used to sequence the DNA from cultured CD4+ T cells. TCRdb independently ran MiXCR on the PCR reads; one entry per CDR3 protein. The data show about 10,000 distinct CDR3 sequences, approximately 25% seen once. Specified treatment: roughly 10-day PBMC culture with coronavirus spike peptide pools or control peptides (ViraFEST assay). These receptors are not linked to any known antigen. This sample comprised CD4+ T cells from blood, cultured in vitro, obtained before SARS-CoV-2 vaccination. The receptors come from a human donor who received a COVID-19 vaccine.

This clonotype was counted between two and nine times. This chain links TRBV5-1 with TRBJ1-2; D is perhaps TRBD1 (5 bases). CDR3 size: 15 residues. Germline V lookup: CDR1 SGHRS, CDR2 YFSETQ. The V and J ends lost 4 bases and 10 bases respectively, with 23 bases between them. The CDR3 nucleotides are TGCGCCAGCAGCATAGGTGGGGCCCAGGTTAAGGACTACACCTTC. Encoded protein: CASSIGGAQVKDYTF.

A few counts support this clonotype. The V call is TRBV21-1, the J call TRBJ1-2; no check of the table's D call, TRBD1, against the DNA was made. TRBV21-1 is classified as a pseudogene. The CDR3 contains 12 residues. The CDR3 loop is CASRLGGYGYTF. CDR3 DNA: TGTGCCAGCAGGTTGGGGGGCTATGGCTACACCTTC.

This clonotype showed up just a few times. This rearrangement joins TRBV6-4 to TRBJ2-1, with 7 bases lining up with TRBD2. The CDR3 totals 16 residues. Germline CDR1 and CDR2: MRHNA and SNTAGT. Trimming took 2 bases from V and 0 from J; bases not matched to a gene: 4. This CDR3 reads CASSDGRGSSYNEQFF. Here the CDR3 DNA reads TGTGCCAGCAGTGACGGGCGGGGGAGCTCCTACAATGAGCAGTTCTTC.

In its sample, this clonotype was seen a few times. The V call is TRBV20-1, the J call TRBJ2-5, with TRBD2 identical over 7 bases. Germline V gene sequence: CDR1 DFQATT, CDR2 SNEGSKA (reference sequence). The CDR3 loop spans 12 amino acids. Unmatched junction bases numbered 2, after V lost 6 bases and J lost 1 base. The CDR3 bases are TGCAGTGCCACGGGGGGCCAAGAGACCCAGTACTTC. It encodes CSATGGQETQYF.

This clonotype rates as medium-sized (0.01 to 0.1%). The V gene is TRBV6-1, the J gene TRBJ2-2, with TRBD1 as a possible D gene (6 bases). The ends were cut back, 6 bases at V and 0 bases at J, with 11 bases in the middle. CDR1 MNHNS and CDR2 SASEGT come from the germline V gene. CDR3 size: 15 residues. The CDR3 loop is CASSLTGPNTGELFF. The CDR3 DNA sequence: TGTGCCAGCAGCCTGACAGGTCCGAACACCGGGGAGCTGTTTTTT.

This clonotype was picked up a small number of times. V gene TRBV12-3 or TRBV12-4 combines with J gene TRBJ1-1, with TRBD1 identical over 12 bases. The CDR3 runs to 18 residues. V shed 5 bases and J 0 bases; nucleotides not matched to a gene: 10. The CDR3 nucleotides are TGTGCCAGCAGTAGGGACAGGGGGCCCCCGTTCATGAACACTGAAGCTTTCTTT. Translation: CASSRDRGPPFMNTEAFF.

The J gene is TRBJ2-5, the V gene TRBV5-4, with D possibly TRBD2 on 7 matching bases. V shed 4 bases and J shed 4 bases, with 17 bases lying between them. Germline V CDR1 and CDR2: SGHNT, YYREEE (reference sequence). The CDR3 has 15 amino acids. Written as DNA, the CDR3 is TGTGCCAGCAGCCCGCTAGGGGGGGGGCCAGAGACCCAGTACTTC. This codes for CASSPLGGGPETQYF.

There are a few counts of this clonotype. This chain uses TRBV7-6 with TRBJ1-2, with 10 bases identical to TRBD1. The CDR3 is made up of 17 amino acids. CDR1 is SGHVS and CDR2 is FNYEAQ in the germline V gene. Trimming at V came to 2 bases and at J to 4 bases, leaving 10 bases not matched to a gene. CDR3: CASSLPLDRGAFYGYTF. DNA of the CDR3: TGTGCCAGCAGCTTACCCCTGGACAGGGGGGCTTTCTATGGCTACACCTTC.

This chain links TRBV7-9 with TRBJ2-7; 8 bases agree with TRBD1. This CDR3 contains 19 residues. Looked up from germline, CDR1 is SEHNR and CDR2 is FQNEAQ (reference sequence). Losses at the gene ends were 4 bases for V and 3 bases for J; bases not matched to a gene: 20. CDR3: CASSSQDRARIRGDYEQYF. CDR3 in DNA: TGTGCCAGCAGCTCACAGGACAGGGCTCGAATACGGGGAGACTACGAGCAGTACTTC.

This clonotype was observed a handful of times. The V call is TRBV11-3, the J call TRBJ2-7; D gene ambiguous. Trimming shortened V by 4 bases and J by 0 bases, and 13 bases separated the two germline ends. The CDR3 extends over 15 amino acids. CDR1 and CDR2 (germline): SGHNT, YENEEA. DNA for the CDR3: TGTGCCAGCAGCTCCCAGAGCAAAAGCTCCTACGAGCAGTACTTC. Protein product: CASSSQSKSSYEQYF.

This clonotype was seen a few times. The CDR3 spells CASSSTQSRGYTF. CDR3 in DNA: TGTGCCAGCAGCTCAACCCAGAGTAGGGGCTACACCTTC. This rearrangement joins TRBV11-2 to TRBJ1-2; D gene unclear. The CDR3 loop spans 13 amino acids. V was shortened by 4 bases and J by 8 bases, with 14 bases between the two germline ends. Germline V CDR1 and CDR2: SGHAT, FQNNGV.

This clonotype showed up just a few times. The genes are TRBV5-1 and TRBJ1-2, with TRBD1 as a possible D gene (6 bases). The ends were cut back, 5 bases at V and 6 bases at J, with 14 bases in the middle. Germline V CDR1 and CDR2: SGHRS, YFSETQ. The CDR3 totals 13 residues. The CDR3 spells CASRQIQGDGYTF. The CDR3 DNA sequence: TGCGCCAGCAGACAAATACAGGGAGATGGCTACACCTTC.

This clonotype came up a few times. The CDR3 loop is CASSYTPGAALAKNIQYF. The CDR3 DNA sequence: TGTGCCAGCAGTTATACCCCGGGGGCGGCTCTGGCCAAAAACATTCAGTACTTC. This rearrangement joins TRBV6-5 to TRBJ2-4; the D call may be TRBD1 or TRBD2 (6 bases each). Deletions cut 3 bases from V and 1 base from J, with 19 bases between. Germline V gives CDR1 MNHEY, CDR2 SVGAGI. The CDR3 is 18 amino acids.

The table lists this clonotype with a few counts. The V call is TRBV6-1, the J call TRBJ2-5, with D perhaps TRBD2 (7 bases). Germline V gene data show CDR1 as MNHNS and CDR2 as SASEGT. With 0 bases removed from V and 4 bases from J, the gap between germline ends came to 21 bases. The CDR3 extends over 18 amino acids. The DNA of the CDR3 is TGTGCCAGCAGTGAAGCCCTACCTGGATGGGGGGGGCGAGAGACCCAGTACTTC. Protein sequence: CASSEALPGWGGRETQYF.

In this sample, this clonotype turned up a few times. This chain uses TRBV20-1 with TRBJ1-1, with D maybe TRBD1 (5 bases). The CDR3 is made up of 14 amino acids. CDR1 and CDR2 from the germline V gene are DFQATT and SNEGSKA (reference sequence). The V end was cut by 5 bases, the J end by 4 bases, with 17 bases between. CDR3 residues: CSAEGQGLITEAFF. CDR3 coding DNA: TGCAGTGCTGAGGGGCAGGGCTTAATCACTGAAGCTTTCTTT.

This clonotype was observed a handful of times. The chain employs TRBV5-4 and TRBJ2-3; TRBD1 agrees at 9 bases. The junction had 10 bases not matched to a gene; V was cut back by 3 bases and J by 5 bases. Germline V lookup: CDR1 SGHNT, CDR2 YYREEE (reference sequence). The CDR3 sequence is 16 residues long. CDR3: CASSYARDRAVDTQYF. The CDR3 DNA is TGTGCCAGCAGCTATGCTCGGGACAGGGCGGTAGATACGCAGTATTTT.

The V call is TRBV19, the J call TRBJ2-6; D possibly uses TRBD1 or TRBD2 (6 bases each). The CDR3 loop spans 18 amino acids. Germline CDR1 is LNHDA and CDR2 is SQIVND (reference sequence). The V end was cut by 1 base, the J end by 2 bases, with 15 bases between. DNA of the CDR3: TGTGCCAGTAGTATAGTGAGAGGGGGAGGAGCTGGGGCCAACGTCCTGACTTTC. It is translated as CASSIVRGGGAGANVLTF.

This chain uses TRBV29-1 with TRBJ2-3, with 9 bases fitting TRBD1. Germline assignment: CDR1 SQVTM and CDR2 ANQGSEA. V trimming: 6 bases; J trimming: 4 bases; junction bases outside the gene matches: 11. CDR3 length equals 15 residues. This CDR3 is CSVTLQDRGSDTQYF. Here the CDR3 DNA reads TGCAGCGTCACCCTCCAGGACAGGGGCTCAGATACGCAGTATTTT.

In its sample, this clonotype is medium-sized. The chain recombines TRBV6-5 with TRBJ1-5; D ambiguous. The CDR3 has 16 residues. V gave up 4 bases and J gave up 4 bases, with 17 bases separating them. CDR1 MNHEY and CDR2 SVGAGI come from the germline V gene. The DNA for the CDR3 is TGTGCCAGCAGTTCTTACCGAGGAGACCCTAATCAGCCCCAGCATTTT. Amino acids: CASSSYRGDPNQPQHF.

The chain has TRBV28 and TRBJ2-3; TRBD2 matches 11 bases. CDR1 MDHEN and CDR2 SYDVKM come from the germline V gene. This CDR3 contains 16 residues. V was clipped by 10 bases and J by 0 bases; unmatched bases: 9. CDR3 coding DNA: TGTGCCATCTCATCACTAGCGGGGGTTAGCACAGATACGCAGTATTTT. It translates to CAISSLAGVSTDTQYF.

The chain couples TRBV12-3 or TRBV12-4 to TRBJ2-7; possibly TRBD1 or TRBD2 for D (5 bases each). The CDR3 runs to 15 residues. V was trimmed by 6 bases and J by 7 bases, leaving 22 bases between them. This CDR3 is CASSPGPGKRKEQYF. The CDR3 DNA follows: TGTGCCAGCAGCCCGGGACCTGGGAAGAGGAAGGAGCAGTACTTC.

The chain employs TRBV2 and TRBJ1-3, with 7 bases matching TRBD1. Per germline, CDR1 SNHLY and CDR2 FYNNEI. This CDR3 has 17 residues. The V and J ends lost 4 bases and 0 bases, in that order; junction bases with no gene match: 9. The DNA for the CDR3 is TGTGCCAGCAGTGGGAACAGGGGAGCGATCTCTGGAAACACCATATATTTT. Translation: CASSGNRGAISGNTIYF. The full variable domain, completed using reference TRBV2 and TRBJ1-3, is EPEVTQTPSHQVTQMGQEVILRCVPISNHLYFYWYRQILGQKVEFLVSFYNNEISEKSEIFDDQFSVERPDGSNFTLKIRSTKLEDSAMYFCASSGNRGAISGNTIYFGEGSWLTVV.

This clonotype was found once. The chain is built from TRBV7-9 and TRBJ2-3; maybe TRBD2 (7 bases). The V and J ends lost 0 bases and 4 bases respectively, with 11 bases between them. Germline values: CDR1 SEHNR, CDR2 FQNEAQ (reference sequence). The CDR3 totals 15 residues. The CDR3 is CASSLAGGPPDTQYF. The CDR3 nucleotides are TGTGCCAGCAGCTTAGCGGGGGGGCCTCCAGATACGCAGTATTTT. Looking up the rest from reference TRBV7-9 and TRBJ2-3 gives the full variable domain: DTGVSQNPRHKITKRGQNVTFRCDPISEHNRLYWYRQTLGQGPEFLTYFQNEAQLEKSRLLSDRFSAERPKGSFSTLEIQRTEQGDSAMYLCASSLAGGPPDTQYFGPGTRLTVL.

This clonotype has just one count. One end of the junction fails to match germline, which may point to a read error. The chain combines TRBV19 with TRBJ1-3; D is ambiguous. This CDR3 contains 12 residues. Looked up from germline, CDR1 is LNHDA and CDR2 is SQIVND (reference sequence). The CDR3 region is CTSMGRGNTIYF. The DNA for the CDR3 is TGTACCAGTATGGGCAGAGGAAACACCATATATTTT.

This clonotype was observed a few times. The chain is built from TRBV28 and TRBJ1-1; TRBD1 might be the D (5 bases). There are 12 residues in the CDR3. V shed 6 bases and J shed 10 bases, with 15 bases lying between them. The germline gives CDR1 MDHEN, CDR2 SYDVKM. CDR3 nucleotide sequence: TGTGCCAGCAGCCCGAAGAGGAGGGGAGCTTTCTTT. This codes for CASSPKRRGAFF.

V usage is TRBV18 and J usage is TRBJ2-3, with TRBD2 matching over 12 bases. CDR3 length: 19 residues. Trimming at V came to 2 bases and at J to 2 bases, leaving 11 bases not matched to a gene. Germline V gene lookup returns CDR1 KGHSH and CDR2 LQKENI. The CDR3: CASSPSLAGGPENTDTQYF. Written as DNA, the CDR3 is TGTGCCAGCTCACCATCCCTAGCGGGGGGGCCGGAAAACACAGATACGCAGTATTTT.

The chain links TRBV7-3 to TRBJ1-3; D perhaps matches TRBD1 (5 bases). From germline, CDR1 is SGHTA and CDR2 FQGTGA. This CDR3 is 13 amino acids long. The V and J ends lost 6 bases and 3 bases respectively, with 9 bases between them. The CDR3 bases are TGTGCCAGCAGACCGCAGGGTGGAAACACCATATATTTT. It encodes CASRPQGGNTIYF.

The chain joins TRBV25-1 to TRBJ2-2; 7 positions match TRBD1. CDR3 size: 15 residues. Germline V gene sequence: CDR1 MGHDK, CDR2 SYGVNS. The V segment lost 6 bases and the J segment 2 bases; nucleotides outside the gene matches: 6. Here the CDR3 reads CASRRRDSNTGELFF. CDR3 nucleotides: TGTGCCAGCAGACGACGGGACAGCAACACCGGGGAGCTGTTTTTT.

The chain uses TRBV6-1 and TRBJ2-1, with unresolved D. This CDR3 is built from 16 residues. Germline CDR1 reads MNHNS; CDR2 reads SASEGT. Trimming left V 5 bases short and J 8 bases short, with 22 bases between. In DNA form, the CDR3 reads TGTGCCAGCAGTAGGTCGGCTGAGCTAAGGTCTGATGAGCAGTTCTTC. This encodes CASSRSAELRSDEQFF.